A single count supports the clone carrying this T cell receptor beta chain. The antigen remains unidentified. The data were taken from a study of shared clonotypes between healthy human individuals. Repertoires were generated with immunoSEQ multiplex PCR, while TCRdb's copy carries only in-frame clones and drops some. In the table there are under 1,100,000 clones, 70% to 80% of which are singletons. Germline-derived CDR1 and CDR2 are GTSNPN and SVGIG (reference sequence). The CDR3 is 13 residues long. V gave up 5 bases and J gave up 0 bases, with 11 bases separating them. Study-level results: Sequencing of the sorted subsets was shown by rarefaction to be incomplete despite large depth.

The specimen was memory CD4+ T cells from PBMCs. This sample's subset: CD45RA-negative fraction. This clonotype originated in a man aged 18 to 29 in good health. Some clones in this sample may be carry-over from other donors' samples. The genes are TRBV30 and TRBJ2-7, with a weak D call TRBD1 (5 bases). The CDR3 DNA follows: TGTGCCTGGGACAGTGATTACTCCTACGAGCAGTACTTC. Amino acids: CAWDSDYSYEQYF.